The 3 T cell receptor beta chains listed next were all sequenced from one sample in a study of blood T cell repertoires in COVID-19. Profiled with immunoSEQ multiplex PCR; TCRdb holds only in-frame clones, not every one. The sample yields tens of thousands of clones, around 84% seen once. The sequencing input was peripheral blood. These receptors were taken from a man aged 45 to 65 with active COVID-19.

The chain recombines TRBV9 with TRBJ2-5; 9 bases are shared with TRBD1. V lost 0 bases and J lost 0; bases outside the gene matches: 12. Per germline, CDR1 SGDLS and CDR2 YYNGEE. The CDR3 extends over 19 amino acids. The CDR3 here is CASSVGRSWGQGNQETQYF. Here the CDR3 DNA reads TGTGCCAGCAGCGTAGGAAGATCGTGGGGACAGGGAAACCAAGAGACCCAGTACTTC.

CDR3 in DNA: TGTGCCAGCAGTTCATGGACAGGGTTAGGCGAGCAGTACGTC. It encodes CASSSWTGLGEQYV. The rearrangement joins TRBV28 to TRBJ2-7; 8 positions match TRBD1. CDR3 size: 14 residues. The germline CDR1 and CDR2 sequences are MDHEN and SYDVKM. Trimming removed 4 bases from V and 6 bases from J; junction bases left unmatched: 8.

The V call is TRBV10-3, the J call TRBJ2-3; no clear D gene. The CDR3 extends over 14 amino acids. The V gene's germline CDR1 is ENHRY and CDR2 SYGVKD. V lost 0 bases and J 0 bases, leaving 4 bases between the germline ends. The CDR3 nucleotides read TGTGCCATCAGTGAGTCGAGAAGCACAGATACGCAGTATTTT. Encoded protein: CAISESRSTDTQYF.